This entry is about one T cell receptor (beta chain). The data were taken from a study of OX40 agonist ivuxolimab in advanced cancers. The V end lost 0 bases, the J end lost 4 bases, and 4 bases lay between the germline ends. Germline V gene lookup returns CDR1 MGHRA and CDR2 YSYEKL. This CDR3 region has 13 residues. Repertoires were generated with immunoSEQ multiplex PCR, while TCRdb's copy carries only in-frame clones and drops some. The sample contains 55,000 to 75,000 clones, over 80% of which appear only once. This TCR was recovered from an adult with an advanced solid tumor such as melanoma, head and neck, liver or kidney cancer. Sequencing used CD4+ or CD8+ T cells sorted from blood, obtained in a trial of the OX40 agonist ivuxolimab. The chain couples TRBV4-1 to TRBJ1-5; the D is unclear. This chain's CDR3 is CASSQDHNQPQHF. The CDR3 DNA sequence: TGCGCCAGCAGCCAAGACCATAATCAGCCCCAGCATTTT.